The 16 T cell receptor beta chains presented below share a single source sample, sequenced in a study of T-cell reconstitution after alpha-beta-depleted transplantation in children. A TCRbeta library incorporating unique molecular identifiers was prepared. TCRdb reanalysed the PCR reads using MiXCR and keeps one entry per CDR3 protein. The sample shows 300,000 or so distinct CDR3 sequences, around 20% of them seen only once. Sequencing was performed on PBMCs, mostly from graft donor cells, taken 180 days after TCRalphabeta/CD19-depleted stem cell transplant. The receptors stem from a male patient younger than 18 who had a stem cell transplant for acute lymphoblastic leukemia, so the T cells may come from the graft donor.

In its sample, this clonotype was seen many times. The rearrangement links TRBV4-2 to TRBJ2-7; 7 bases are shared with TRBD2. The CDR3 has 14 residues. V lost 6 bases to trimming and J lost 9 bases; unmatched junction nucleotides: 14. The germline V gene has CDR1 LGHNA and CDR2 YNFKEQ. This CDR3 reads CASSLRQRESGQYF. The CDR3 DNA follows: TGTGCCAGCAGTCTACGCCAGCGGGAAAGTGGGCAGTACTTC.

The V gene is TRBV7-9, the J gene TRBJ2-2, with D possibly matching TRBD2 (6 bases). CDR3 length: 15 residues. Germline V CDR1 and CDR2: SEHNR, FQNEAQ (reference sequence). V lost 6 bases to trimming and J lost 5 bases, with 16 bases between them. As DNA, the CDR3 is TGTGCCAGCAGGTCACTCACGGGGGAAACCGGGGAGCTGTTTTTT. This sequence encodes CASRSLTGETGELFF.

This clonotype has ten or more counts. The J gene is TRBJ2-7, the V gene TRBV20-1, with 9 positions matching TRBD2. CDR1 is DFQATT, CDR2 SNEGSKA, per germline (reference sequence). The length of the CDR3 is 15 residues. V lost 1 base and J lost 5; bases outside the gene matches: 9. The CDR3 nucleotides read TGCAGTGCTAGAGGGCTAGCGGGGCCTCTCGACGAGCAGTACTTC. Its protein product is CSARGLAGPLDEQYF.

With regard to this clonotype: No DNA is shown, since the ends of the CDR3 on it are uncertain; the CDR3 is the one TCRdb lists. The rearrangement uses TRBV7-8 and TRBJ2-7; the D call in the table, TRBD1, was not verified against the DNA. The germline gives CDR1 SGHVS, CDR2 FQNEAQ. The length of the CDR3 is 13 amino acids, counting both ends. CDR3 in amino acids: CASSTSTGREQYF.

The rearrangement uses TRBV9 and TRBJ2-1, with D possibly being TRBD1 (6 bases). Trimming pared 0 bases from V and 0 bases from J, leaving 13 bases between. Per the germline V gene, CDR1 is SGDLS and CDR2 is YYNGEE. The CDR3 runs 17 residues. Written as DNA, the CDR3 is TGTGCCAGCAGCGTAGGGGGGCTAGGGAGCTCCTACAATGAGCAGTTCTTC. This translates into CASSVGGLGSSYNEQFF.

V gene TRBV9 combines with J gene TRBJ1-4; D gene unclear. V lost 0 bases and J 3 bases, leaving 9 bases between the germline ends. The V gene's germline CDR1 is SGDLS and CDR2 YYNGEE. The CDR3 has 15 amino acids. The CDR3 DNA is TGTGCCAGCAGCGTAGGAGGCAGTGCTAATGAAAAACTGTTTTTT. Amino acid sequence: CASSVGGSANEKLFF.

The gene calls are TRBV20-1 and TRBJ2-1, with 16 bases that match TRBD2. CDR1 DFQATT and CDR2 SNEGSKA come from the germline V gene (reference sequence). Trimming cost V 3 bases and J 6 bases; bases outside gene matches: 11. CDR3 length: 18 amino acids. CDR3 residues: CSASGGTSGRAGGNEQFF. CDR3 nucleotide sequence: TGCAGTGCTAGTGGGGGGACTAGCGGGAGGGCGGGGGGCAATGAGCAGTTCTTC.

The chain uses TRBV7-6 and TRBJ2-7; D tentatively reads TRBD1 or TRBD2 (6 bases each). The germline V gene encodes CDR1 SGHVS and CDR2 FNYEAQ. The CDR3 is 15 amino acids. V dropped 4 bases and J dropped 2 bases, with 15 bases sitting between them. The CDR3 here is CASSSRGGGPYEQYF. The CDR3 region has the DNA TGTGCCAGCAGCTCCAGGGGAGGCGGGCCCTACGAGCAGTACTTC.

This clonotype was counted a few times. The genes are TRBV5-1 and TRBJ2-1; 10 nucleotides agree with TRBD2. CDR3 size: 15 residues. V lost 0 bases and J lost 8; bases outside the gene matches: 5. Germline CDR1 is SGHRS and CDR2 is YFSETQ. CDR3 nucleotide sequence: TGCGCCAGCAGCTTGGTTCTAGCGGGAGTCTATGAGCAGTTCTTC. This sequence encodes CASSLVLAGVYEQFF.

This clonotype has more than one count but fewer than ten. J is TRBJ2-3 and V is TRBV4-1; D not certain. Looked up from germline, CDR1 is MGHRA and CDR2 is YSYEKL. There are 12 residues in the CDR3. The V end lost 2 bases, the J end lost 7 bases, and 7 bases lay between the germline ends. For the CDR3, the DNA is TGCGCCAGCAGCCAACCCTCGTATACGCAGTATTTT. Amino acid sequence: CASSQPSYTQYF.

The chain combines TRBV3-1 with TRBJ2-7, with D hard to call. The ends were cut back, 2 bases at V and 5 bases at J, with 4 bases in the middle. Germline loops: CDR1 LGHDT, CDR2 YNNKEL (reference sequence). The CDR3 has 11 residues. Written as DNA, the CDR3 is TGTGCCAGCAGCCAAATACACGAGCAGTACTTC. This encodes CASSQIHEQYF.

This clonotype came up a few times. V and J are TRBV5-1 and TRBJ2-3, with 11 bases fitting TRBD2. The CDR3 spans 16 residues. Germline V gene sequence: CDR1 SGHRS, CDR2 YFSETQ. J gave up 2 bases and V 4 bases, and 6 bases lay outside the gene matches. CDR3 region: CASSPGTSGYTDTQYF. The CDR3 DNA sequence: TGCGCCAGCAGCCCGGGGACTAGCGGTTACACAGATACGCAGTATTTT.

The genes are TRBV5-1 and TRBJ2-7; TRBD2 matches 15 bases. Trimming took 4 bases from V and 8 from J; bases not matched to a gene: 10. The CDR3 extends over 16 amino acids. Looked up from germline, CDR1 is SGHRS and CDR2 is YFSETQ. The CDR3 spells CASSINSGTSGRQQYF. For the CDR3, the DNA is TGCGCCAGCAGCATTAACTCCGGGACTAGCGGGAGGCAGCAGTACTTC.

The V call is TRBV28, the J call TRBJ1-4; TRBD1 is a possible D gene (6 bases). V was shortened by 2 bases and J by 5 bases, with 12 bases between the two germline ends. Germline assignment: CDR1 MDHEN and CDR2 SYDVKM. The CDR3 runs 15 residues. CDR3 DNA sequence: TGTGCCAGCAGTTTAGTGGACAGCCCAAATGAAAAACTGTTTTTT. This encodes CASSLVDSPNEKLFF.

The table lists this clonotype with a few counts. The chain joins TRBV29-1 to TRBJ2-1, with TRBD2 identical over 13 bases. CDR1 and CDR2 from the germline V gene are SQVTM and ANQGSEA. CDR3 size: 14 residues. CDR3 nucleotide sequence: TGCGGGACTAGCGGGATAACTGGCCACAATGAGCAGTTCTTC. This gives the protein CGTSGITGHNEQFF.

CDR3 in amino acids: CASSLVNAETQYF. The DNA of the CDR3 is TGCGCCAGCAGCTTGGTTAACGCCGAGACCCAGTACTTC. The rearrangement uses TRBV5-1 and TRBJ2-5; D is undetermined. CDR3 size: 13 residues. V lost 0 bases to trimming and J lost 5 bases, with 8 bases between them. Germline V gene lookup returns CDR1 SGHRS and CDR2 YFSETQ.